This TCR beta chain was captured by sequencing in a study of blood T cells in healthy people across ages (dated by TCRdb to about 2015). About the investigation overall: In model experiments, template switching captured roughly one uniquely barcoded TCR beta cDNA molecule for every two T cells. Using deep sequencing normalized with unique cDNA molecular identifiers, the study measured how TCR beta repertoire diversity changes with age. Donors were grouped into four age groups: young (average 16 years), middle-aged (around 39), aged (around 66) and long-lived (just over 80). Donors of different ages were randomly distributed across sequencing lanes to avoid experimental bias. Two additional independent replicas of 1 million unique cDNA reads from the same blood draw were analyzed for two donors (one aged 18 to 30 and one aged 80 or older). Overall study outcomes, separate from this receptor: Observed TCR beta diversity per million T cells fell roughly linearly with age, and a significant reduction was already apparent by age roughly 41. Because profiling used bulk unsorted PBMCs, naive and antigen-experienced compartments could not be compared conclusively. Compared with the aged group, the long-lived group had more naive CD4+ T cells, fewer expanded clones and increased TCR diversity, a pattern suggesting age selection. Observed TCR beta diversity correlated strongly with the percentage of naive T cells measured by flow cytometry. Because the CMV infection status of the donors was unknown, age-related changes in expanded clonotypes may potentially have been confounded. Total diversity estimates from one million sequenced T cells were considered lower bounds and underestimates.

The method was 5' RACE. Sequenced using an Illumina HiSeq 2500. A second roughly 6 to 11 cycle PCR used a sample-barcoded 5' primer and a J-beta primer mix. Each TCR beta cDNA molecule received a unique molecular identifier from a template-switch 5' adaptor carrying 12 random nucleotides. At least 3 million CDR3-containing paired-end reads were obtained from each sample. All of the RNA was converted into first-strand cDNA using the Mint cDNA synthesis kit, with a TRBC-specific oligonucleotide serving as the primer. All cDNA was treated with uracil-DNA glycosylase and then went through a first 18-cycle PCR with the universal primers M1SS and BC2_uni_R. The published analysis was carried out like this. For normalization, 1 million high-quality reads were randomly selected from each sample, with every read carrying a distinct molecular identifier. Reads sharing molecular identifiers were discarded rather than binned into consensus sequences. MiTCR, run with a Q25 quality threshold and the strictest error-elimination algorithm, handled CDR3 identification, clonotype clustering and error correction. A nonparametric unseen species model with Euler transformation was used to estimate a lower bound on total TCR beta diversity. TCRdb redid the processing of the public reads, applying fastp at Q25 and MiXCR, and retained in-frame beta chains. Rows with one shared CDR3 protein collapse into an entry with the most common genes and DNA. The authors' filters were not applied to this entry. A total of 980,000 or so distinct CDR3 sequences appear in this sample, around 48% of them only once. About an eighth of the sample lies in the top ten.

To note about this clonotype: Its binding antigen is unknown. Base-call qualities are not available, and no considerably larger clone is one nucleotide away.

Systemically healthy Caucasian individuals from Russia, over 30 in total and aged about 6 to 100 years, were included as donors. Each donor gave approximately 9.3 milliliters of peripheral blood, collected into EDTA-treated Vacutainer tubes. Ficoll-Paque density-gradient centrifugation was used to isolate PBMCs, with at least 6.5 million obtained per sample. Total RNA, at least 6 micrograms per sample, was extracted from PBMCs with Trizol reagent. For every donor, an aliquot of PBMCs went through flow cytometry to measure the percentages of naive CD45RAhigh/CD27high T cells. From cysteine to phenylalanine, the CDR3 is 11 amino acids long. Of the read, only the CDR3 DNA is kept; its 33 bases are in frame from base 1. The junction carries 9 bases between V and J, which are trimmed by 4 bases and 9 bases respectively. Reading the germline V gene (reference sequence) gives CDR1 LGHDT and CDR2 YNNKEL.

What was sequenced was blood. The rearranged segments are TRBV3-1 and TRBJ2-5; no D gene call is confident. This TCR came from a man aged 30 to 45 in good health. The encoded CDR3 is CASSRIRAQYF. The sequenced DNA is TGTGCCAGCAGCCGCATAAGGGCCCAGTACTTC.